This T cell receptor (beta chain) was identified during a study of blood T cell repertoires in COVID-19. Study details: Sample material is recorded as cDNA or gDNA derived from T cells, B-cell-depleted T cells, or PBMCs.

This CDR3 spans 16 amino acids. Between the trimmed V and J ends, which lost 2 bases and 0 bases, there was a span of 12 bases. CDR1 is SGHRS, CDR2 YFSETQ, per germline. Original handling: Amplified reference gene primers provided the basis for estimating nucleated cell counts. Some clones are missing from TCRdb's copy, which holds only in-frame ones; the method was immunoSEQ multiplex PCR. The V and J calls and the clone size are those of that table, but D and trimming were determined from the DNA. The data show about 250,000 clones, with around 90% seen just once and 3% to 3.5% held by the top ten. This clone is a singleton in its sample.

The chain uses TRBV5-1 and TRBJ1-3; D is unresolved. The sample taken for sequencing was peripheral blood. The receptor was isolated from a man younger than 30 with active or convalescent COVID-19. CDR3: CASSLVSGSSGNTIYF. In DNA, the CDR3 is TGCGCCAGCAGCTTAGTTTCCGGGAGCTCTGGAAACACCATATATTTT.